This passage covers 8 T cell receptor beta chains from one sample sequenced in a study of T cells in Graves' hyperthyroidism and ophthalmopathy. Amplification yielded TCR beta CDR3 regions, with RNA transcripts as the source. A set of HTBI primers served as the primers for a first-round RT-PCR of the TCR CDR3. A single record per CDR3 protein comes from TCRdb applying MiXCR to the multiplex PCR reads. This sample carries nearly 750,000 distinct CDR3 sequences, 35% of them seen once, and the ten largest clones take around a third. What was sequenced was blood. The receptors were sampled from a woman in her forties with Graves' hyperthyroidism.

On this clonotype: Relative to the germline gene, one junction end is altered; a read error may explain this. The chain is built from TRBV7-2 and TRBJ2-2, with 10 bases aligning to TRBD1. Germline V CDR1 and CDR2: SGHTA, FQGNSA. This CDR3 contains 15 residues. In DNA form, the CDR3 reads TGCGCCAGCAGCCAGGAGGGACAGGGGACCGGGGAGCTGTTTTTT. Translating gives CASSQEGQGTGELFF.

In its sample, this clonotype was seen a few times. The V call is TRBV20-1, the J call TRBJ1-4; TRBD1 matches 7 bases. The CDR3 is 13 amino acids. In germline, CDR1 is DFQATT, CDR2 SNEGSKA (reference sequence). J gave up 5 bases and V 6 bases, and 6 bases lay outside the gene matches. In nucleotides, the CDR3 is TGCAGTGCCATGGACAGGCGGAATGAAAAACTGTTTTTT. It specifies CSAMDRRNEKLFF.

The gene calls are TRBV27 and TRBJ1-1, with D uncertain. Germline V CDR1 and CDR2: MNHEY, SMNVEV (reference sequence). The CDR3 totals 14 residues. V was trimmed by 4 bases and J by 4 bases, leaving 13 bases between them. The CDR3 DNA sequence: TGTGCCAGCAGTTCCCCTGCGTACGGCACTGAAGCTTTCTTT. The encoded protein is CASSSPAYGTEAFF.

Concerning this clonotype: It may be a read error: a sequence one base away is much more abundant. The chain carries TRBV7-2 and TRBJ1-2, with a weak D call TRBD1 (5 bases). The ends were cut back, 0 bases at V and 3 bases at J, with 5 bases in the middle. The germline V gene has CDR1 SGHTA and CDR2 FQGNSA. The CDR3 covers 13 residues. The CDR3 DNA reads TGTGCCAGCAGCTTAGCCAGGGACTATGGCTACACCTTC. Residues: CASSLARDYGYTF.

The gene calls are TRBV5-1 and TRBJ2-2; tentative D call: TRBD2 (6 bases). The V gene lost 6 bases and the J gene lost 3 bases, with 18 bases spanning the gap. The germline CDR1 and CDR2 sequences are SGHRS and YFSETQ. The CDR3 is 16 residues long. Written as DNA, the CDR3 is TGCGCCAGCAACGAGGGAGGTAGAGAGGACACCGGGGAGCTGTTTTTT. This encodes CASNEGGREDTGELFF.

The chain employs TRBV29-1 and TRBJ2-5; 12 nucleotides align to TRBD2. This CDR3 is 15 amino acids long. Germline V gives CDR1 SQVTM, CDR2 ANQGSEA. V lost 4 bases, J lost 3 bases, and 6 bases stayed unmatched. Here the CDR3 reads CSVGPGLAGKETQYF. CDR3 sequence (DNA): TGCAGCGTTGGCCCCGGACTAGCGGGGAAAGAGACCCAGTACTTC.

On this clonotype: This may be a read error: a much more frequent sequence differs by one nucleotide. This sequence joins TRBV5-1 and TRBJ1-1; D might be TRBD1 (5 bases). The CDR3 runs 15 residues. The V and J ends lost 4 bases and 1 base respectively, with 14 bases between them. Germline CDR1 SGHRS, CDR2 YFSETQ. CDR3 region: CASSGTAGTNTEAFF. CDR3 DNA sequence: TGCGCCAGCAGCGGTACCGCAGGGACGAACACTGAAGCTTTCTTT.

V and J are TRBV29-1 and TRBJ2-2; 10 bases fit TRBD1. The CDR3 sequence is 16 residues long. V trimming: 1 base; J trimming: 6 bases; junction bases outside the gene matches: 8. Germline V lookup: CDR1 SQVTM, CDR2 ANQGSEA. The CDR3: CSVEARGTGVPGELFF. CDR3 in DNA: TGCAGCGTTGAAGCGAGGGGGACAGGGGTCCCCGGGGAGCTGTTTTTT.